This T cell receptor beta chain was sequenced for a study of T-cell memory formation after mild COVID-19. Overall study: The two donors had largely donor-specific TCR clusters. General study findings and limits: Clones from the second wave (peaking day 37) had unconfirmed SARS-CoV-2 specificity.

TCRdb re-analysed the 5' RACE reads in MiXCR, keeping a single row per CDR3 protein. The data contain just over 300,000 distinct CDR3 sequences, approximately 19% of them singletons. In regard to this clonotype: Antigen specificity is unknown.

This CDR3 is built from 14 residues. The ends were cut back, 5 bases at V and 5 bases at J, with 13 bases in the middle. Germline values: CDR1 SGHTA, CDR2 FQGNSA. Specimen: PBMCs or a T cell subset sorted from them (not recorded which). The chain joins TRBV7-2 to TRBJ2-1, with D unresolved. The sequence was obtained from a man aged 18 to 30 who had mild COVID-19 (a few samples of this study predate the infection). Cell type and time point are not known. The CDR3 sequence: CASSPYGRNNEQFF. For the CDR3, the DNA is TGTGCCAGCAGCCCCTACGGCAGAAACAATGAGCAGTTCTTC.